Following are 18 T cell receptor beta chains from one sample sequenced in a study of low-dose radiotherapy and immunotherapy resistance in tumors. Indicated time point: after trial treatment. Sample treatment: LDRT plus nivolumab, ipilimumab, low-dose cyclophosphamide and aspirin (RACIN trial). Covering alpha and beta chains, TRAV- and TRBV-specific primers were used for the first-strand cDNA. With a constant-region primer and a V-primer adapter, TCRs were subjected to roughly 18 PCR cycles of amplification. TCRdb redid the calling of the reads with MiXCR, one entry per CDR3 protein. The sample includes more than 50,000 distinct CDR3 sequences, about 23% of them seen just once. The sequences come from PBMCs, collected after low-dose radiotherapy plus immunotherapy. Receptors were obtained from a male donor with prostate cancer.

The gene calls are TRBV6-1 and TRBJ2-3; 14 nucleotides line up with TRBD2. Germline V gene data show CDR1 as MNHNS and CDR2 as SASEGT. V trimming: 6 bases; J trimming: 2 bases; junction bases outside the gene matches: 10. The CDR3 extends over 18 amino acids. The CDR3 region is CASSRLAGGHSDTDTQYF. CDR3 DNA sequence: TGTGCCAGCAGCCGACTAGCGGGGGGGCACTCAGACACAGATACGCAGTATTTT.

The CDR3 bases are TGTGCCAGCACCGTGGGACAGGGGAACACTGAAGCTTTCTTT. Its translation: CASTVGQGNTEAFF. This chain connects TRBV28 to TRBJ1-1; 9 bases map to TRBD1. This CDR3 has 14 residues. Trimming at V came to 7 bases and at J to 1 base, leaving 4 bases not matched to a gene. Germline V gene sequence: CDR1 MDHEN, CDR2 SYDVKM.

This chain uses TRBV27 with TRBJ2-1; TRBD2 matches 13 bases. Trimming took 3 bases from V and 7 from J; bases not matched to a gene: 3. Germline CDR1 is MNHEY and CDR2 is SMNVEV (reference sequence). The length of the CDR3 is 15 residues. In DNA form, the CDR3 reads TGTGCCAGCAGTTTCTGGACTAGCGGGAGTAATGAGCAGTTCTTC. Its translation is CASSFWTSGSNEQFF.

The CDR3 region is CASAGAGKGYNEQFF. The CDR3 nucleotides are TGTGCCAGCGCCGGGGCGGGAAAGGGTTACAATGAGCAGTTCTTC. This chain uses TRBV28 with TRBJ2-1, with a weak D call TRBD2 (6 bases). Germline V gene data show CDR1 as MDHEN and CDR2 as SYDVKM. With 8 bases removed from V and 4 bases from J, the gap between germline ends came to 18 bases. The CDR3 covers 15 residues.

Comment on this clonotype: This likely reflects a read error, since a far larger clone is one base away. J is TRBJ2-7 and V is TRBV5-6; no definite D call. Germline values: CDR1 SGHDT, CDR2 YYEEEE. Trimming removed 5 bases at V and 3 bases at J, with 6 bases between. There are 11 residues in the CDR3. The CDR3 DNA follows: TGTGCCAGCAGAGATGACTACGAGCAGTACTTC. Protein: CASRDDYEQYF.

This clonotype was observed at least ten times. This chain joins TRBV12-5 and TRBJ1-2; 7 positions agree with TRBD1. V lost 0 bases, J lost 1 base, and 2 bases stayed unmatched. Germline V gene lookup returns CDR1 LGHNT and CDR2 FRNRAP. The CDR3 contains 15 residues. CDR3 sequence: CASGLVTGVNYGYTF. CDR3 DNA: TGTGCTAGTGGTTTGGTTACAGGGGTTAACTATGGCTACACCTTC.

The sample holds many counts of this clonotype. The V and J genes are TRBV29-1 and TRBJ2-7; 13 bases are a match to TRBD2. The CDR3 contains 16 residues. Germline loops: CDR1 SQVTM, CDR2 ANQGSEA. Germline trimming cut 5 bases from V and 0 bases from J; bases unmatched to any gene: 7. CDR3 in amino acids: CSVNGLAGVSSYEQYF. The CDR3 DNA reads TGCAGCGTTAATGGACTAGCGGGAGTTAGCTCCTACGAGCAGTACTTC.

Comment on this clonotype: This may stem from a read error, because a much larger clone lies one nucleotide away. The V and J genes are TRBV27 and TRBJ1-1, with TRBD1 matching over 8 bases. V was clipped by 10 bases and J by 4 bases; unmatched bases: 11. The CDR3 has 14 amino acids. CDR1 is MNHEY, CDR2 SMNVEV, per germline (reference sequence). DNA for the CDR3: TGTGCCAACAGCGGACAGGGCGGGAGCACTGAAGCTTTCTTT. Amino acids: CANSGQGGSTEAFF.

This clonotype was counted many times. The chain has TRBV28 and TRBJ1-1; D remains unclear. V lost 7 bases to trimming and J lost 4 bases, with 13 bases between them. The CDR3 loop spans 13 amino acids. CDR1 and CDR2 (germline): MDHEN, SYDVKM. This CDR3 is CASTFGEGTEAFF. The CDR3 bases are TGTGCCAGCACCTTCGGGGAGGGCACTGAAGCTTTCTTT.

This clonotype has a count of ten or more. The chain has TRBV7-9 and TRBJ2-7; D is perhaps TRBD1 (5 bases). Germline loops: CDR1 SEHNR, CDR2 FQNEAQ (reference sequence). This CDR3 region has 19 residues. Deletions cut 1 base from V and 0 bases from J, with 22 bases between. The CDR3 DNA sequence: TGTGCCAGCAGCTTAGACATTAGACAGAAATCTGTTAGCTCCTACGAGCAGTACTTC. Its protein is CASSLDIRQKSVSSYEQYF.

This clonotype showed up many times. This chain joins TRBV6-2 or TRBV6-3 and TRBJ1-1; TRBD1 might be the D (6 bases). The CDR3 has 14 amino acids. V was trimmed by 4 bases and J by 1 base, leaving 10 bases between them. CDR1 and CDR2 (germline): MNHEY, SVGEGT. CDR3 DNA sequence: TGTGCCAGCAGTTCCCCCAGGGGGAACACTGAAGCTTTCTTT. Protein sequence: CASSSPRGNTEAFF.

This clonotype was picked up many times. CDR3 sequence: CSVWGQNYGYTF. The CDR3 bases are TGCAGCGTTTGGGGGCAAAACTATGGCTACACCTTC. The chain combines TRBV29-1 with TRBJ1-2; tentative D call: TRBD1 (6 bases). Germline assignment: CDR1 SQVTM and CDR2 ANQGSEA. CDR3 size: 12 residues. V gave up 5 bases and J gave up 2 bases, with 9 bases separating them.

V usage is TRBV7-2 and J usage is TRBJ1-1; D gene ambiguous. CDR1 is SGHTA and CDR2 is FQGNSA in the germline V gene. V lost 3 bases to trimming and J lost 1 base, with 9 bases between them. The CDR3 spans 14 residues. CDR3 protein: CASSFSPGNTEAFF. The CDR3 nucleotides are TGTGCCAGCAGCTTTTCGCCAGGGAACACTGAAGCTTTCTTT.

In its sample, this clonotype was seen many times. The chain has TRBV5-1 and TRBJ2-4; TRBD1 is a possible D gene (7 bases). Germline V CDR1 and CDR2: SGHRS, YFSETQ. Trimming shortened V by 2 bases and J by 0 bases, and 15 bases separated the two germline ends. The CDR3 has 17 residues. CDR3 nucleotides: TGCGCCAGCAGCTTAACCCAGGGGGGCCTAGCCAAAAACATTCAGTACTTC. It translates to CASSLTQGGLAKNIQYF.

This clonotype was recorded at least ten times. The chain has TRBV19 and TRBJ2-2; tentatively, D is TRBD2 (6 bases). Germline assignment: CDR1 LNHDA and CDR2 SQIVND (reference sequence). Trimming shortened V by 10 bases and J by 4 bases, and 19 bases separated the two germline ends. The CDR3 has 15 residues. The CDR3 sequence: CAKTGDGRGTGELFF. As DNA, the CDR3 is TGTGCCAAAACGGGGGACGGCCGCGGCACCGGGGAGCTGTTTTTT.

In this sample, this clonotype turned up many times. This chain connects TRBV20-1 to TRBJ2-5; TRBD1 is a possible D gene (6 bases). This CDR3 region has 15 residues. V gave up 3 bases and J gave up 3 bases, with 17 bases separating them. Germline CDR1 and CDR2: DFQATT and SNEGSKA (reference sequence). The DNA of the CDR3 is TGCAGTGCTAGGAGACACGGGACACCGGAAGAGACCCAGTACTTC. Residues: CSARRHGTPEETQYF.

Points on this clonotype: A far larger clone is one nucleotide away, so this likely arose from a read error. This sequence joins TRBV28 and TRBJ2-1; D is possibly TRBD1 (5 bases). The germline V gene has CDR1 MDHEN and CDR2 SYDVKM. The CDR3 length is 14 residues. V gave up 3 bases and J gave up 10 bases, with 16 bases separating them. Here the CDR3 reads CASSFTQATYEQFF. CDR3 nucleotides: TGTGCCAGCAGTTTTACACAGGCGACCTACGAGCAGTTCTTC. Based on the CDR3 plus reference TRBV28 and TRBJ2-1, the full variable domain is DVKVTQSSRYLVKRTGEKVFLECVQDMDHENMFWYRQDPGLGLRLIYFSYDVKMKEKGDIPEGYSVSREKKERFSLILESASTNQTSMYLCASSFTQATYEQFFGPGTRLTVL.

This clonotype was seen many times. The rearrangement links TRBV5-6 to TRBJ1-2; D call uncertain. Trimming pared 2 bases from V and 4 bases from J, leaving 12 bases between. The CDR3 contains 14 residues. Per germline, CDR1 SGHDT and CDR2 YYEEEE. CDR3 loop: CASSFDSFLYGYTF. DNA for the CDR3: TGTGCCAGCAGCTTCGATAGCTTTCTCTATGGCTACACCTTC. The variable domain in full, completed from reference TRBV5-6 and TRBJ1-2, reads DAGVTQSPTHLIKTRGQQVTLRCSPKSGHDTVSWYQQALGQGPQFIFQYYEEEERQRGNFPDRFSGHQFPNYSSELNVNALLLGDSALYLCASSFDSFLYGYTFGSGTRLTVV.